The next 4 T cell receptor beta chains were all read from a single sample in a study of T-cell reconstitution after alpha-beta-depleted transplantation in children. The TCRbeta library was prepared with unique molecular identifiers. TCRdb fed the PCR reads into MiXCR, producing one record per CDR3 protein. Here the sample spans fewer than 550,000 distinct CDR3 sequences, over 10% being singletons. The material was PBMCs, mostly from graft donor cells, obtained 180 days after TCRalphabeta/CD19-depleted stem cell transplant. Receptor source: a female patient aged 2 to 10 who had a stem cell transplant for aplastic anemia, so the T cells may come from the graft donor.

This clonotype has just a few counts. The chain is built from TRBV20-1 and TRBJ2-7; D is uncertain. Per the germline V gene, CDR1 is DFQATT and CDR2 is SNEGSKA (reference sequence). The CDR3 contains 13 residues. Trimming left V 0 bases short and J 0 bases short, with 6 bases between. DNA of the CDR3: TGCAGTGCTAGAGATGCCAGCTCCTACGAGCAGTACGTC. This encodes CSARDASSYEQYV.

This clonotype has more than one count but fewer than ten. The CDR3 loop is CSARRDTPNTGELFF. CDR3 DNA: TGCAGTGCTAGAAGGGACACCCCGAACACCGGGGAGCTGTTTTTT. The genes are TRBV20-1 and TRBJ2-2; D possibly corresponds to TRBD1 (6 bases). V was pared by 2 bases and J by 0 bases, with 10 bases between. The CDR3 extends over 15 amino acids. The germline V gene encodes CDR1 DFQATT and CDR2 SNEGSKA (reference sequence).

The chain employs TRBV20-1 and TRBJ2-5; D might be TRBD1 or TRBD2, each matching 7 bases. The germline CDR1 and CDR2 sequences are DFQATT and SNEGSKA (reference sequence). The CDR3 totals 17 residues. CDR3 bases: TGCATCCCAGAGGGGGGCAGACAGGGACTATTTGGAGAGACCCAGTACTTC. It codes for CIPEGGRQGLFGETQYF.

The chain is built from TRBV29-1 and TRBJ1-1; D is perhaps TRBD1 (6 bases). Trimming took 5 bases from V and 3 from J, leaving 7 bases between them. This CDR3 spans 11 amino acids. Germline V lookup: CDR1 SQVTM, CDR2 ANQGSEA. The CDR3 loop is CSVKGDTEAFF. The CDR3 coding sequence is TGCAGCGTTAAGGGGGACACTGAAGCTTTCTTT.